These 27 T cell receptor beta chains were all obtained from the same sample, sequenced in a study of T cells expressing NK-cell markers. For each CDR3 protein, TCRdb gives one entry from its re-call of the 5' RACE reads, without DNA. The listing contains over 150,000 distinct CDR3 sequences. Specimen: blood T cells: a sorted CD56 or NKG2C T cell subset, CD4+ or CD8+ T cells, or bulk PBMC T cells (not recorded which). These receptors all stem from a woman in her forties or fifties in good health.

The gene calls are TRBV7-6 and TRBJ2-1. Germline CDR1 and CDR2: SGHVS and FNYEAQ. The CDR3 spans 15 residues. CDR3 in amino acids: CASSPLEGSYNEQFF.

The J gene is TRBJ2-1, the V gene TRBV19; TCRdb reports TRBD2, a call that lacks DNA to check it against. Germline V gives CDR1 LNHDA, CDR2 SQIVND (reference sequence). The CDR3 length is 13 residues. Here the CDR3 reads CASRGGWGNEQFF.

The chain joins TRBV6-5 to TRBJ2-1; TCRdb calls TRBD2, which cannot be checked without DNA. Germline lookup yields CDR1 MNHEY and CDR2 SVGAGI. The CDR3 has 16 residues. The CDR3 spells CASSSLAGHSYNEQFF.

This sequence joins TRBV4-2 and TRBJ1-1; with no DNA, the TCRdb D assignment of TRBD1 cannot be verified. Per germline, CDR1 LGHNA and CDR2 YNFKEQ. The CDR3 consists of 15 residues. The CDR3 sequence is CASSQWTGPNTEAFF.

The J gene is TRBJ2-5, the V gene TRBV21-1. TRBV21-1 is shown as a pseudogene. This CDR3 has 16 residues. The CDR3 here is CASSKVSGRLQETQYF.

The chain is built from TRBV4-2 and TRBJ2-7. There are 14 residues in the CDR3. Per germline, CDR1 LGHNA and CDR2 YNFKEQ. CDR3 protein: CASSQVTSTYEQYF.

The chain couples TRBV15 to TRBJ2-3; lacking DNA, the TRBD1 call made by TCRdb goes unchecked. The CDR3 has 16 residues. In germline, CDR1 is LNHNV, CDR2 YYDKDF (reference sequence). The CDR3 loop is CATSSQPGGGTDTQYF.

The rearrangement uses TRBV7-9 and TRBJ2-4. The CDR3 length is 14 residues. The germline V gene encodes CDR1 SEHNR and CDR2 FQNEAQ (reference sequence). The CDR3: CASSLKDDKNIQYF.

The CDR3 here is CASKGALSLYGYTF. The rearrangement links TRBV6-1 to TRBJ1-2; absent DNA, TCRdb's TRBD1 call cannot be checked. Germline-derived CDR1 and CDR2 are MNHNS and SASEGT. CDR3 length equals 14 residues.

The chain carries TRBV7-9 and TRBJ2-1; TCRdb proposes TRBD2, but this gene call is untestable without DNA. The CDR3 length is 17 residues. CDR1 and CDR2 (germline): SEHNR, FQNEAQ (reference sequence). Here the CDR3 reads CASSPIWGSGRLNEQFF.

The chain joins TRBV15 to TRBJ2-7; TCRdb names TRBD1, which stays unverified in the absence of DNA. The CDR3 has 17 amino acids. CDR1 LNHNV and CDR2 YYDKDF come from the germline V gene (reference sequence). The CDR3 is CATSRDSPGQQGDEQYF.

The V gene is TRBV19, the J gene TRBJ2-1. This CDR3 is 13 amino acids long. CDR1 and CDR2 (germline): LNHDA, SQIVND (reference sequence). The CDR3: CASNLGLDNEQFF.

The V and J genes are TRBV20-1 and TRBJ2-7. The CDR3 is 14 amino acids. Germline CDR1 DFQATT, CDR2 SNEGSKA (reference sequence). CDR3 in amino acids: CSARDSTYPYEQYF.

The rearrangement joins TRBV29-1 to TRBJ2-3; TCRdb proposes TRBD1, but this gene call is untestable without DNA. This CDR3 is 14 amino acids long. The germline gives CDR1 SQVTM, CDR2 ANQGSEA. The chain's CDR3 is CSAKMGGELDTQYF.

J is TRBJ2-3 and V is TRBV23-1; TCRdb returns TRBD1, unconfirmable since there is no DNA. TRBV23-1 is flagged as an ORF with uncertain function. The CDR3 is 18 amino acids. CDR3 region: CASSQDPETGGAGDTQYF.

The chain uses TRBV20-1 and TRBJ2-4. The CDR3 runs to 14 residues. Germline-derived CDR1 and CDR2 are DFQATT and SNEGSKA (reference sequence). CDR3: CSARPDLGRNIQYF.

The chain recombines TRBV5-6 with TRBJ2-7. This CDR3 is 14 amino acids long. Germline assignment: CDR1 SGHDT and CDR2 YYEEEE. CDR3 loop: CASSLDGSSYEQYF.

The chain has TRBV4-1 and TRBJ2-1; lacking DNA, the TRBD2 call made by TCRdb goes unchecked. Germline V CDR1 and CDR2: MGHRA, YSYEKL. The CDR3 covers 16 residues. The CDR3 reads CASSQDPASGTNEQFF.

The chain is built from TRBV20-1 and TRBJ2-1. The CDR3 consists of 13 residues. Germline lookup yields CDR1 DFQATT and CDR2 SNEGSKA (reference sequence). CDR3 protein: CSARRSSYNEQFF.

The chain links TRBV6-5 to TRBJ2-3; TCRdb designates TRBD1, a call that cannot be tested without DNA. Germline assignment: CDR1 MNHEY and CDR2 SVGAGI. The CDR3 is 16 residues long. CDR3 residues: CASSYSVSRVTDTQYF.

The genes are TRBV24-1 and TRBJ2-1; TCRdb names TRBD2, which stays unverified in the absence of DNA. Germline V gene data show CDR1 as KGHDR and CDR2 as SFDVKD. The CDR3 has 15 amino acids. The CDR3 reads CATSDLREGRNEQFF.

CDR3 loop: CASSEPTTDTQYF. The V gene is TRBV10-2, the J gene TRBJ2-3. The CDR3 extends over 13 amino acids. CDR1 WSHSY and CDR2 SAAADI come from the germline V gene.

The chain combines TRBV4-1 with TRBJ2-3; TCRdb selects TRBD2, and the lack of DNA leaves this call unchecked. This CDR3 comprises 16 residues. Germline V CDR1 and CDR2: MGHRA, YSYEKL. CDR3: CASSQDTSGSGDTQYF.

The rearrangement links TRBV24-1 to TRBJ2-3; no DNA is available, so the TRBD1 call from TCRdb remains unchecked. The CDR3 covers 16 residues. Germline V lookup: CDR1 KGHDR, CDR2 SFDVKD. Here the CDR3 reads CATSDLWAPKADTQYF.

The V and J genes are TRBV6-5 and TRBJ2-5; TCRdb picks TRBD1, but there is no DNA to check that call. The CDR3 consists of 16 residues. Germline V gene lookup returns CDR1 MNHEY and CDR2 SVGAGI. CDR3 sequence reads: CASSVDRALLQETQYF.

The chain couples TRBV2 to TRBJ2-2; lacking DNA, the TRBD1 call made by TCRdb goes unchecked. Germline values: CDR1 SNHLY, CDR2 FYNNEI. The CDR3 totals 16 residues. CDR3 in amino acids: CASSESGQGDTGELFF.

This chain uses TRBV4-1 with TRBJ2-7. The CDR3 sequence is 14 residues long. Per the germline V gene, CDR1 is MGHRA and CDR2 is YSYEKL. CDR3 protein: CASSQVQASYEQYF.